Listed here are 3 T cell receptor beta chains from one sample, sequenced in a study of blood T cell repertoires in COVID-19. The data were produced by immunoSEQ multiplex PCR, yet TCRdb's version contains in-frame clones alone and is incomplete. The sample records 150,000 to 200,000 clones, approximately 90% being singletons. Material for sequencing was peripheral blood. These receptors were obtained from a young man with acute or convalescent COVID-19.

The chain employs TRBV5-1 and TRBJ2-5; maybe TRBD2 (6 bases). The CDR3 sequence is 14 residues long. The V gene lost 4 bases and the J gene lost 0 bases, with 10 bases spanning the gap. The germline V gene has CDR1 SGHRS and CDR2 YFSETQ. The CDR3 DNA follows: TGCGCCAGCAGCCCGGAGGGCTACCAAGAGACCCAGTACTTC. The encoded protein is CASSPEGYQETQYF.

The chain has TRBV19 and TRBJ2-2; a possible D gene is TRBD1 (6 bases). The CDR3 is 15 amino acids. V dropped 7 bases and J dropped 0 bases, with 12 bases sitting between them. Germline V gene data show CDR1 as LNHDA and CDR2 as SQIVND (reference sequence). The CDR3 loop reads CASKGGHSNTGELFF. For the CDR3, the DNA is TGTGCCAGTAAAGGGGGACACTCGAACACCGGGGAGCTGTTTTTT.

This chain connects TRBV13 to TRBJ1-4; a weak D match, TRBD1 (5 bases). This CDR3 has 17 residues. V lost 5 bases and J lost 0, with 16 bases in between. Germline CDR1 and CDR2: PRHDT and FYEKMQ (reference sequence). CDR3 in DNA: TGTGCCAGCAGCCCCGCGGGAGGGGAGGCAACTAATGAAAAACTGTTTTTT. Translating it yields CASSPAGGEATNEKLFF.